One sample yielded the 14 T cell receptor beta chains listed below, sequenced in a study of glioma-infiltrating T cells after dendritic cell vaccination. Generated by immunoSEQ multiplex PCR, the TCRdb table keeps only in-frame clones and is missing some. The data show under 70,000 clones, roughly four fifths seen once. Sample: blood, taken before dendritic cell vaccination. The receptors stem from a human donor with glioblastoma.

V gene TRBV27 combines with J gene TRBJ2-3, with D possibly TRBD2 on 6 matching bases. Trimming shortened V by 4 bases and J by 3 bases, and 8 bases separated the two germline ends. CDR3 length equals 13 residues. CDR1 and CDR2 (germline): MNHEY, SMNVEV (reference sequence). The CDR3 DNA reads as TGTGCCAGCAGTTCTGCGGGGACAGATACGCAGTATTTT. Its protein is CASSSAGTDTQYF.

The chain joins TRBV18 to TRBJ2-1, with D unresolved. Germline V gene sequence: CDR1 KGHSH, CDR2 LQKENI. CDR3 length: 15 amino acids. Trimming took 8 bases from V and 3 from J, leaving 17 bases between them. Here the CDR3 reads CASATQMQNYNEQFF. For the CDR3, the DNA is TGTGCCAGCGCCACCCAGATGCAGAACTACAATGAGCAGTTCTTC.

The genes are TRBV5-1 and TRBJ1-1, with TRBD1 as a possible D gene (6 bases). With 0 bases removed from V and 5 bases from J, the gap between germline ends came to 11 bases. CDR1 and CDR2 (germline): SGHRS, YFSETQ. CDR3 length: 14 amino acids. CDR3 nucleotides: TGCGCCAGCAGCTTGGGGGGGGGCGAGACTGAAGCTTTCTTT. Protein: CASSLGGGETEAFF.

The chain links TRBV6-9 to TRBJ1-2; 7 bases match TRBD1. Unmatched junction bases numbered 13, after V lost 2 bases and J lost 4 bases. The germline V gene has CDR1 MNHGY and CDR2 SVAAGI. The CDR3 spans 17 residues. The DNA for the CDR3 is TGTGCCAGCAGTTATGGAACCTTGGGGACAGAAGGCTATGGCTACACCTTC. It codes for CASSYGTLGTEGYGYTF.

The CDR3 loop is CASSYGTYSNQPQHF. CDR3 nucleotide sequence: TGTGCCAGCAGTTACGGGACTTATAGCAATCAGCCCCAGCATTTT. The chain links TRBV6-6 to TRBJ1-5; tentatively, D is TRBD1 (5 bases). This CDR3 is 15 amino acids long. Trimming removed 2 bases from V and 0 bases from J, with 8 bases in between. The germline V gene encodes CDR1 MNHNY and CDR2 SVGAGI (reference sequence).

This clone was detected only once. The rearrangement links TRBV6-1 to TRBJ1-5, with TRBD1 identical over 7 bases. J gave up 5 bases and V 6 bases, and 7 bases lay outside the gene matches. From germline, CDR1 is MNHNS and CDR2 SASEGT. This CDR3 spans 14 amino acids. For the CDR3, the DNA is TGTGCCAGCAGACGACAGGGATATGATCAGCCCCAGCATTTT. Translated, it gives CASRRQGYDQPQHF.

The chain is built from TRBV6-6 and TRBJ2-5, with 12 bases aligning to TRBD2. Trimming took 6 bases from V and 5 from J; bases not matched to a gene: 10. Germline loops: CDR1 MNHNY, CDR2 SVGAGI (reference sequence). The CDR3 extends over 16 amino acids. The CDR3 DNA is TGTGCCAGCAGCGAACTAGCGGGGGGCTCGGGGGAGACCCAGTACTTC. The encoded protein is CASSELAGGSGETQYF.

The chain is built from TRBV4-1 and TRBJ2-2; unclear D gene. The germline gives CDR1 MGHRA, CDR2 YSYEKL. The CDR3 contains 14 residues. Between the trimmed V and J ends, which lost 1 base and 1 base, there was a span of 4 bases. Here the CDR3 DNA reads TGCGCCAGCAGCCAAGTCCGGAACACCGGGGAGCTGTTTTTT. Encoded protein: CASSQVRNTGELFF.

The chain couples TRBV5-1 to TRBJ2-2; 8 nucleotides line up with TRBD1. The CDR3 consists of 15 residues. Unmatched junction bases numbered 4, after V lost 3 bases and J lost 3 bases. CDR1 and CDR2 (germline): SGHRS, YFSETQ. As DNA, the CDR3 is TGCGCCAGCAGCTCTCAGGGGGCCGACACCGGGGAGCTGTTTTTT. Amino acid sequence: CASSSQGADTGELFF.

The chain has TRBV6-5 and TRBJ2-1; TRBD2 aligns across 13 bases. In germline, CDR1 is MNHEY, CDR2 SVGAGI. This CDR3 has 15 residues. V was clipped by 10 bases and J by 4 bases; unmatched bases: 7. The CDR3 is CATTQLAGGYNEQFF. For the CDR3, the DNA is TGTGCCACTACCCAACTAGCGGGGGGGTACAATGAGCAGTTCTTC.

The V and J genes are TRBV28 and TRBJ2-7; tentatively, D is TRBD1 (6 bases). Germline assignment: CDR1 MDHEN and CDR2 SYDVKM. The ends were cut back, 5 bases at V and 0 bases at J, with 14 bases in the middle. The CDR3 runs 15 residues. The CDR3 region has the DNA TGTGCCAGCAGTGTCACAGGGTTTAGCTCCTACGAGCAGTACTTC. Protein: CASSVTGFSSYEQYF.

This clone was seen only once. The rearrangement uses TRBV18 and TRBJ2-3; D perhaps matches TRBD2 (6 bases). CDR1 KGHSH and CDR2 LQKENI come from the germline V gene. The CDR3 spans 14 residues. V gave up 0 bases and J gave up 5 bases, with 9 bases separating them. CDR3 amino acids: CASSPPLGGDTQYF. The CDR3 region has the DNA TGTGCCAGCTCACCACCGTTGGGGGGAGATACGCAGTATTTT.

The V call is TRBV27, the J call TRBJ2-2; TRBD2 agrees at 7 bases. V dropped 1 base and J dropped 3; count of bases not matched to a gene: 2. From germline, CDR1 is MNHEY and CDR2 SMNVEV (reference sequence). The CDR3 consists of 15 residues. This chain's CDR3 is CASSLLGGYTGELFF. The DNA of the CDR3 is TGTGCCAGCAGTTTATTGGGGGGGTACACCGGGGAGCTGTTTTTT.

V is TRBV6-6 and J is TRBJ2-7; D might be TRBD1 (6 bases). V lost 6 bases to trimming and J lost 3 bases, with 12 bases between them. The CDR3 loop spans 13 amino acids. Germline V gene lookup returns CDR1 MNHNY and CDR2 SVGAGI (reference sequence). The CDR3 DNA follows: TGTGCCAGCAGATCTGGACAGAGCTACGAGCAGTACTTC. Translated, it gives CASRSGQSYEQYF.